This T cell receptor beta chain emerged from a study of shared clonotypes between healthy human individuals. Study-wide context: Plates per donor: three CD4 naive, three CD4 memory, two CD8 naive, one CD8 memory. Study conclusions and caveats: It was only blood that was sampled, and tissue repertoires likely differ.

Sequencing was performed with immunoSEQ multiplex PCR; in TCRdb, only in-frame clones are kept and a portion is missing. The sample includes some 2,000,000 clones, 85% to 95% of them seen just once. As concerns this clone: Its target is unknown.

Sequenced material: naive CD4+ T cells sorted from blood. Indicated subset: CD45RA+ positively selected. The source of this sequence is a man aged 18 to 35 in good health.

The CDR3 region has the DNA TGTGCCAGCAGTGAGCTTTGGGGGGGCGAGACCCAGTACTTC. Translated, it gives CASSELWGGETQYF. The J gene is TRBJ2-5, the V gene TRBV2, with D possibly matching TRBD2 (7 bases). Germline CDR1 reads SNHLY; CDR2 reads FYNNEI. Trimming pared 3 bases from V and 5 bases from J, leaving 13 bases between. This CDR3 region has 14 residues.